This T cell receptor (beta chain) derives from a study of T cells in Graves' hyperthyroidism and ophthalmopathy. Germline V gene data show CDR1 as SQVTM and CDR2 as ANQGSEA. Trimming shortened V by 0 bases and J by 4 bases, and 12 bases separated the two germline ends. The length of the CDR3 is 14 residues. Newly diagnosed hyperthyroidism, duration under 2 months, in patients aged 18 to 65. Amplification targeted TCR beta CDR3 regions from RNA transcripts. The primer set for the first-round RT-PCR of the TCR CDR3 was HTBI. TCRdb re-called the multiplex PCR reads through MiXCR, storing one row per CDR3 protein. The table has 600,000 to 750,000 distinct CDR3 sequences, 15% to 20% seen once.

The origin of this receptor is a man aged 50 or older with Graves' hyperthyroidism. The V call is TRBV29-1, the J call TRBJ1-2; unclear D gene. The specimen was blood. As DNA, the CDR3 is TGCAGCGTTGAAGATCCTGGGTTGGGCTATGGCTACACCTTC. Its translation: CSVEDPGLGYGYTF.